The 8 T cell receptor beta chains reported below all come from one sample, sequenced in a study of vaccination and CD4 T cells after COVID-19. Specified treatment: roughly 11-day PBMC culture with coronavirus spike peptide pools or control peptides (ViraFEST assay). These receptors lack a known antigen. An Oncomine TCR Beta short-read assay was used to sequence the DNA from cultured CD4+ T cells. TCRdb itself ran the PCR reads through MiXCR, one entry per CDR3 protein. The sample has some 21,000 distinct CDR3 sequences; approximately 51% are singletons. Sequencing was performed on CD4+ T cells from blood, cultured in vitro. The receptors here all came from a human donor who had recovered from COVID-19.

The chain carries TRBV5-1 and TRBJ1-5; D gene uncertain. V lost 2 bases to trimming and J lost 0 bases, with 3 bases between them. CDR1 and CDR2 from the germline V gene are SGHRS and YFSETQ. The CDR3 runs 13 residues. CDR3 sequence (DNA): TGCGCCAGCAGCTTAAGTAGCAATCAGCCCCAGCATTTT. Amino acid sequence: CASSLSSNQPQHF.

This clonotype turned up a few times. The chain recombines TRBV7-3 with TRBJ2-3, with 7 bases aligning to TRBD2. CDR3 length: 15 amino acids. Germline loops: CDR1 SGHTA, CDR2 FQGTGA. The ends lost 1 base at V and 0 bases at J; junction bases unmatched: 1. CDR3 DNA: TGTGCCAGCAGCTTAATGCGGGGGAGCACAGATACGCAGTATTTT. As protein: CASSLMRGSTDTQYF. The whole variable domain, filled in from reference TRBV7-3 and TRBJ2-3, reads GAGVSQTPSNKVTEKGKYVELRCDPISGHTALYWYRQSLGQGPEFLIYFQGTGAADDSGLPNDRFFAVRPEGSVSTLKIQRTERGDSAVYLCASSLMRGSTDTQYFGPGTRLTVL.

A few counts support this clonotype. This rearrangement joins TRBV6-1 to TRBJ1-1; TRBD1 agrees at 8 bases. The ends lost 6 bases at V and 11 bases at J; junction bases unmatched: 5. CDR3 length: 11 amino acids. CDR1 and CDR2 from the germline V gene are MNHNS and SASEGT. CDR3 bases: TGTGCCAGCAGCCGGGACAGGTATGCTTTCTTT. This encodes CASSRDRYAFF.

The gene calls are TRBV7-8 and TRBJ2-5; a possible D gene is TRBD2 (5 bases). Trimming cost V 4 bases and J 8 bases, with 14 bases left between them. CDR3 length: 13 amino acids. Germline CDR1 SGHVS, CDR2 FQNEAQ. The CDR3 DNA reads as TGTGCCAGCAGCTACCGGGTCGGAGGTACCCAGTACTTC. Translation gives CASSYRVGGTQYF.

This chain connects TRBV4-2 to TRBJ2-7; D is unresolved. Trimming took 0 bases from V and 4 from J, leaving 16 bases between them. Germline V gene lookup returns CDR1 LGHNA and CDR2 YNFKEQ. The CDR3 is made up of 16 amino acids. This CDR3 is CASSQDLGTRQYEQYF. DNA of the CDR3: TGTGCCAGCAGCCAAGATCTAGGAACACGTCAATACGAGCAGTACTTC.

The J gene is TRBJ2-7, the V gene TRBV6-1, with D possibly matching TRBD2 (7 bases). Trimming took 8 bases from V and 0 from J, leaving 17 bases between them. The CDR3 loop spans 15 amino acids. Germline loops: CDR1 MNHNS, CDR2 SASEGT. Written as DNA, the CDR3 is TGTGCCAGCCGATGGGGGGCTAGCGGCTCCTACGAGCAGTACTTC. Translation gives CASRWGASGSYEQYF.

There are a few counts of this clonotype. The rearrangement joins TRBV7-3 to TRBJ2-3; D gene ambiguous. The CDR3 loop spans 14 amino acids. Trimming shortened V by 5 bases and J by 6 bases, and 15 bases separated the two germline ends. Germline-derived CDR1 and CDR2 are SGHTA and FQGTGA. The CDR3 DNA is TGTGCCAGCAGCGGGCCCCCCCTGGGGGATACGCAGTATTTT. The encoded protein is CASSGPPLGDTQYF.

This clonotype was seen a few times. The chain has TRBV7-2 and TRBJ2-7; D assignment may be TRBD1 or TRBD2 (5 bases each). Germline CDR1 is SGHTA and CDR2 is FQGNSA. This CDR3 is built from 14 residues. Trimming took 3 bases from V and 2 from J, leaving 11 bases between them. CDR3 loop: CASSFRDGPYEQYF. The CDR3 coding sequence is TGTGCCAGCAGCTTCCGGGACGGACCCTACGAGCAGTACTTC.